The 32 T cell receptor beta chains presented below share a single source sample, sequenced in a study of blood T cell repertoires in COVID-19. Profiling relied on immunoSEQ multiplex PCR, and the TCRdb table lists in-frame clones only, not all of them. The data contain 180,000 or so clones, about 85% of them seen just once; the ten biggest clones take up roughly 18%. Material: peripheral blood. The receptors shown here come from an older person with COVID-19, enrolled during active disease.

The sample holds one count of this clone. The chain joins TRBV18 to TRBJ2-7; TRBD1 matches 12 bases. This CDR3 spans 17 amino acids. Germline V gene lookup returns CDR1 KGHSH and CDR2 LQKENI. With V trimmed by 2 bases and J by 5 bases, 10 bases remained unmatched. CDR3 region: CASSPEVAGTGGDEQYF. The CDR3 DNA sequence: TGTGCCAGCTCACCAGAGGTCGCCGGGACAGGGGGCGACGAGCAGTACTTC.

The CDR3 is CASKASGDHNEQFF. DNA for the CDR3: TGTGCCAGTAAGGCTAGCGGGGATCACAATGAGCAGTTCTTC. The chain is built from TRBV19 and TRBJ2-1; 9 bases agree with TRBD2. There are 14 residues in the CDR3. Germline-derived CDR1 and CDR2 are LNHDA and SQIVND (reference sequence). With V trimmed by 7 bases and J by 5 bases, 6 bases remained unmatched.

CDR3 residues: CASSLTRDNTEAFF. Here the CDR3 DNA reads TGTGCCAGCAGCTTGACACGAGACAACACTGAAGCTTTCTTT. The chain couples TRBV7-2 to TRBJ1-1; D is uncertain. CDR3 size: 14 residues. Germline V gene sequence: CDR1 SGHTA, CDR2 FQGNSA. V lost 3 bases and J 2 bases, leaving 10 bases between the germline ends.

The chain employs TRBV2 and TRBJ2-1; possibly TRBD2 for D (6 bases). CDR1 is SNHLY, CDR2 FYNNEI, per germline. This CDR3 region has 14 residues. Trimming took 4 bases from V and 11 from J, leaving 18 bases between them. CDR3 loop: CASSGTKGSVKQFF. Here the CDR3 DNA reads TGTGCCAGCAGTGGGACTAAAGGTAGCGTAAAGCAGTTCTTC.

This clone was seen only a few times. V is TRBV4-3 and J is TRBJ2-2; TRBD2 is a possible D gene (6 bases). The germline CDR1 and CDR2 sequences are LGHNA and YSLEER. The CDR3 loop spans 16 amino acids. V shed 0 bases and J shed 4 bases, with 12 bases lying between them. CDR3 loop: CASSQDSGSGTGELFF. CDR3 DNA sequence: TGCGCCAGCAGCCAAGATTCCGGGAGCGGCACCGGGGAGCTGTTTTTT.

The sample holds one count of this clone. Written as DNA, the CDR3 is TGTGCCAGCAGCTTAGGGGTGGGGCGGGATGTCTACAATGAGCAGTTCTTC. It translates to CASSLGVGRDVYNEQFF. The gene calls are TRBV11-3 and TRBJ2-1, with a weak D call TRBD2 (6 bases). The CDR3 is 17 amino acids. CDR1 and CDR2 (germline): SGHNT, YENEEA. Trimming removed 1 base from V and 3 bases from J, with 16 bases in between.

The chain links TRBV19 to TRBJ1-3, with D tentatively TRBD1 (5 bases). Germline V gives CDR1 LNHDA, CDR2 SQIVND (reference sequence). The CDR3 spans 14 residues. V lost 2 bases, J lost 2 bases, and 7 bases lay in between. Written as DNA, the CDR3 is TGTGCCAGTAGTATACAGGGCCCTGGAAACACCATATATTTT. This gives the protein CASSIQGPGNTIYF.

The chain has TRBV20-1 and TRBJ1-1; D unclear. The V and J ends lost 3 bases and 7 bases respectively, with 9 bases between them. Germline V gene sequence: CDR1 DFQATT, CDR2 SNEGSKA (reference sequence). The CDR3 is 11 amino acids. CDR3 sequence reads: CSARLAVEAFF. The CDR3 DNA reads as TGCAGTGCTAGGCTGGCTGTTGAAGCTTTCTTT.

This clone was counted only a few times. CDR3 in amino acids: CASRTGLFTGELFF. CDR3 DNA: TGTGCCAGTAGGACAGGGCTATTCACCGGGGAGCTGTTTTTT. V is TRBV19 and J is TRBJ2-2; 7 nucleotides align to TRBD1. Looked up from germline, CDR1 is LNHDA and CDR2 is SQIVND (reference sequence). CDR3 length: 14 residues. V trimming: 6 bases; J trimming: 4 bases; junction bases outside the gene matches: 5.

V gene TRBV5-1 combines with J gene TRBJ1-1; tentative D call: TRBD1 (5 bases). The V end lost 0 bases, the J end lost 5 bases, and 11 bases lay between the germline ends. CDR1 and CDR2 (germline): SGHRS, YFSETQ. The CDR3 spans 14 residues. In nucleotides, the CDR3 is TGCGCCAGCAGCTTGGGGCGGCCAGGGACTGAAGCTTTCTTT. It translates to CASSLGRPGTEAFF.

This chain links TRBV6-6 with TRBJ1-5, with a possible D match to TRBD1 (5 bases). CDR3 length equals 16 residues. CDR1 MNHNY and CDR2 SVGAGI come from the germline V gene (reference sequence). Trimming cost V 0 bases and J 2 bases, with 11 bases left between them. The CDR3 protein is CASSYSTGRGNQPQHF. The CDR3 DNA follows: TGTGCCAGCAGTTACTCCACGGGCAGGGGCAATCAGCCCCAGCATTTT.

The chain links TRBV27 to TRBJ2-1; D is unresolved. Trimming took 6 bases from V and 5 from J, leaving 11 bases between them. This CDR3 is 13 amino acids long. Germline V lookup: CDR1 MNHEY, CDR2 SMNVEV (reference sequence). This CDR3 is CASSFSRDNEQFF. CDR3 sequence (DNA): TGTGCCAGCAGCTTCAGCCGGGACAATGAGCAGTTCTTC.

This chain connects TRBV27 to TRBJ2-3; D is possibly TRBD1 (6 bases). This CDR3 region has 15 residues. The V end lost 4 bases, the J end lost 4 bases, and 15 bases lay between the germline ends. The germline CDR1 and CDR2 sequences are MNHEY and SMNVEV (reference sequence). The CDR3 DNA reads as TGTGCCAGCAGTTCCTACAGGGCTGACGCAGATACGCAGTATTTT. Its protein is CASSSYRADADTQYF.

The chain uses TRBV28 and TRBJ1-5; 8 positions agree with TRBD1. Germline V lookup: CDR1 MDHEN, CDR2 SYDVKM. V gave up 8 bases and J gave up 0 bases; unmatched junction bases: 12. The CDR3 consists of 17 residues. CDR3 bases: TGTGCCAGCCAATCCCGGCCAGGGGGCTATAGCAATCAGCCCCAGCATTTT. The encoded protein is CASQSRPGGYSNQPQHF.

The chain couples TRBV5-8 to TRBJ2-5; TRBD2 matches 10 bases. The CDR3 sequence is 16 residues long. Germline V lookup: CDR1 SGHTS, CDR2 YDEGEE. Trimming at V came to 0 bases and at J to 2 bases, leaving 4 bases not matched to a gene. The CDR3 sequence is CASSLGLAGEQETQYF. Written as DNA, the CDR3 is TGTGCCAGCAGCTTGGGGCTAGCGGGGGAACAAGAGACCCAGTACTTC.

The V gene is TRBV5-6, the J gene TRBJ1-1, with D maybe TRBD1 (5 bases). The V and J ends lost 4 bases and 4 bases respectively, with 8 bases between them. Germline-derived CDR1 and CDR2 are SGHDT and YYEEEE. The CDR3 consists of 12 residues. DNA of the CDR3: TGTGCCAGCAGCGTCAGGGTCACTGAAGCTTTCTTT. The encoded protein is CASSVRVTEAFF.

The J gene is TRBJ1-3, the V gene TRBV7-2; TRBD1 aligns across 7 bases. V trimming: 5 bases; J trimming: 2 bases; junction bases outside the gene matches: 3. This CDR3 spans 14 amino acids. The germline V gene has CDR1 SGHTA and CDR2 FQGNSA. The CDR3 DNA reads TGTGCCAGCAGCCCCGACAGGGCTGGAAACACCATATATTTT. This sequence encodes CASSPDRAGNTIYF.

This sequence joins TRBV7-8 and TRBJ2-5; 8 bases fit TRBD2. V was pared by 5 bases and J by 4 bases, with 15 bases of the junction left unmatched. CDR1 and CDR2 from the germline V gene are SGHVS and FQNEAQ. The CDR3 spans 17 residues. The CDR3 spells CASSPLGKREGGETQYF. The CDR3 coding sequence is TGTGCCAGCAGCCCGCTGGGGAAACGGGAGGGGGGAGAGACCCAGTACTTC.

CDR3 in DNA: TGTGCCAGCAGCTGGGGAGGGTACGAGCAGTACTTC. It is translated as CASSWGGYEQYF. This sequence joins TRBV7-9 and TRBJ2-7; TRBD2 agrees at 7 bases. The CDR3 spans 12 residues. Germline loops: CDR1 SEHNR, CDR2 FQNEAQ (reference sequence). Trimming cost V 4 bases and J 4 bases; bases outside gene matches: 1. Together with reference TRBV7-9 and TRBJ2-7, the CDR3 gives the full variable domain: DTGVSQNPRHKITKRGQNVTFRCDPISEHNRLYWYRQTLGQGPEFLTYFQNEAQLEKSRLLSDRFSAERPKGSFSTLEIQRTEQGDSAMYLCASSWGGYEQYFGPGTRLTVT.

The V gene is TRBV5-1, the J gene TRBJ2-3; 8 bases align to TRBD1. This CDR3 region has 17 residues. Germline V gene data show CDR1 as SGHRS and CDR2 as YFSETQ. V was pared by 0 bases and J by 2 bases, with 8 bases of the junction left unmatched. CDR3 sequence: CASSLVRTGQLTDTQYF. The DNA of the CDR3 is TGCGCCAGCAGCTTGGTCCGGACAGGGCAGCTCACAGATACGCAGTATTTT.

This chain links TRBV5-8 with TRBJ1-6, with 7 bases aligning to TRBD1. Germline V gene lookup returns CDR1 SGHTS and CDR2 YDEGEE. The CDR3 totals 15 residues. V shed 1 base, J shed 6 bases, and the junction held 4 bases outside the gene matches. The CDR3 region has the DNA TGTGCCAGCAGCTTGCGGCCAGGGGGTAATTCACCCCTCCACTTT. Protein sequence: CASSLRPGGNSPLHF.

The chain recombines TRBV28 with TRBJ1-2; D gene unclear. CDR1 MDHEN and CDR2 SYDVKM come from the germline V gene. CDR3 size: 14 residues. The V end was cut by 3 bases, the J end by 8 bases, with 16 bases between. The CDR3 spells CASSLVGLFRGYTF. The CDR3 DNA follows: TGTGCCAGCAGTTTGGTGGGCCTTTTTAGGGGCTACACCTTC.

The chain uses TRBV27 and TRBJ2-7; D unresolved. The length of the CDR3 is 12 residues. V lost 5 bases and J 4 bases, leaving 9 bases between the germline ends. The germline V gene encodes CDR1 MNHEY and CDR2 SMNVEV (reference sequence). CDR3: CASSRAGYEQYF. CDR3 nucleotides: TGTGCCAGCAGTCGCGCCGGGTACGAGCAGTACTTC.

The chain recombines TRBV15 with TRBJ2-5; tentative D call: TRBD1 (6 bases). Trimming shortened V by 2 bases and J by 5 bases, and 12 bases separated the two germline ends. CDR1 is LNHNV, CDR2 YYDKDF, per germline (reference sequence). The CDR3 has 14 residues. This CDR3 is CATSRYRVGETQYF. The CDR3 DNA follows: TGTGCCACCAGCAGATACAGGGTTGGGGAGACCCAGTACTTC.

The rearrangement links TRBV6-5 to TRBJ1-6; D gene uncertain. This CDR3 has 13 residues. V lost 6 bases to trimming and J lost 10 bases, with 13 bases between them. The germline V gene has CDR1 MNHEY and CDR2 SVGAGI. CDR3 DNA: TGTGCCAGCAGGTGGGTTGGCGGATCACCCCTCCACTTT. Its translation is CASRWVGGSPLHF.

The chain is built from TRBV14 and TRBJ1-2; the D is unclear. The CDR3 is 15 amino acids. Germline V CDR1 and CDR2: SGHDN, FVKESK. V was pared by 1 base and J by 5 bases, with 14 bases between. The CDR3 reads CASSQGRATVYGYTF. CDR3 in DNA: TGTGCCAGCAGCCAAGGGCGGGCAACCGTTTATGGCTACACCTTC.

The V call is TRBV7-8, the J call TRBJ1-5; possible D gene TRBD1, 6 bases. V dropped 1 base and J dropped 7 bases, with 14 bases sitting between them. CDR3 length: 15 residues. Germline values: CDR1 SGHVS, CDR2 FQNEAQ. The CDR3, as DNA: TGTGCCAGCAGCTTAGGTCCAAGGGGGTGGCAGCCCCAGCATTTT. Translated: CASSLGPRGWQPQHF.

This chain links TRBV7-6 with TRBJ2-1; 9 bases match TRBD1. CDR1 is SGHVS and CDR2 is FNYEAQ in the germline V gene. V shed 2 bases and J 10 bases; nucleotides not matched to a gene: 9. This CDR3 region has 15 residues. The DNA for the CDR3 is TGTGCCAGCAGCTTATTTTCTGGACAGGGGTGGGAGCAGTTCTTC. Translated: CASSLFSGQGWEQFF.

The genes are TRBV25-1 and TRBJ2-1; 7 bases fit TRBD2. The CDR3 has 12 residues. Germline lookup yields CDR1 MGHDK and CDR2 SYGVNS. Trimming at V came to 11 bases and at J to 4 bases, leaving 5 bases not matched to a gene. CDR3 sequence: CAASGKYNEQFF. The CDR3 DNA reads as TGTGCCGCTAGCGGAAAGTACAATGAGCAGTTCTTC.

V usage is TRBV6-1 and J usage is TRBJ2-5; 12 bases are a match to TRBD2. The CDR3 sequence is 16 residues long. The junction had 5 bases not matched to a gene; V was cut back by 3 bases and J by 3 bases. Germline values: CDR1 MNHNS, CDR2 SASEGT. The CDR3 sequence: CASSDRWTSGKETQYF. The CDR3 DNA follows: TGTGCCAGCAGTGACCGCTGGACTAGCGGGAAAGAGACCCAGTACTTC.

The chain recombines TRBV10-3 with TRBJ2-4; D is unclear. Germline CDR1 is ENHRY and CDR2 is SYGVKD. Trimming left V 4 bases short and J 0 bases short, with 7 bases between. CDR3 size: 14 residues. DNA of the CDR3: TGTGCCATCAGTGCTGAGGTAGCCAAAAACATTCAGTACTTC. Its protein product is CAISAEVAKNIQYF.

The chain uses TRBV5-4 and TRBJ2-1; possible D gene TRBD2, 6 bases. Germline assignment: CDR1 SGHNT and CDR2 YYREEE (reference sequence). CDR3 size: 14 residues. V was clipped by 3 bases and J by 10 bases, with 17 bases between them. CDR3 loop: CASSWRDSLREQFF. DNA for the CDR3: TGTGCCAGCAGCTGGCGGGACTCCCTCAGGGAGCAGTTCTTC. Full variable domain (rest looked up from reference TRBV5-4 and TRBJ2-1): ETGVTQSPTHLIKTRGQQVTLRCSSQSGHNTVSWYQQALGQGPQFIFQYYREEENGRGNFPPRFSGLQFPNYSSELNVNALELDDSALYLCASSWRDSLREQFFGPGTRLTVL.